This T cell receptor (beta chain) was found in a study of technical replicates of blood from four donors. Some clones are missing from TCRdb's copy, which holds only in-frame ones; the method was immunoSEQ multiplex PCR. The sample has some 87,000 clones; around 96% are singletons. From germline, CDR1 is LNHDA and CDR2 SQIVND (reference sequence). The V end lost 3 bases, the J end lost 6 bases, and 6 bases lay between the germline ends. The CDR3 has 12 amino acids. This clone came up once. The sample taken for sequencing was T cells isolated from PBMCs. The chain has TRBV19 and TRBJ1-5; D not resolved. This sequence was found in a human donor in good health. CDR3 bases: TGTGCCAGTAGTATGGGGAGTCAGCCCCAGCATTTT. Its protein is CASSMGSQPQHF.